What follows is one T cell receptor beta chain and its context. V was pared by 5 bases and J by 1 base, with 9 bases between. Germline lookup yields CDR1 SGHAT and CDR2 FQNNGV. CDR3 length: 14 amino acids. Profiled with immunoSEQ multiplex PCR; TCRdb holds only in-frame clones, not every one. The table has tens of thousands of clones, 88% seen once; the top ten hold 5.8%. This specimen belongs to a study of blood T cell repertoires in COVID-19. The TCR was taken from a man aged 50-59 years with active COVID-19. The chain recombines TRBV11-2 with TRBJ1-5; no reliable D call. Sequencing was performed on peripheral blood. CDR3 amino acids: CASSVSSSNQPQHF. The CDR3 DNA is TGTGCCAGCAGCGTATCAAGCAGCAATCAGCCCCAGCATTTT.